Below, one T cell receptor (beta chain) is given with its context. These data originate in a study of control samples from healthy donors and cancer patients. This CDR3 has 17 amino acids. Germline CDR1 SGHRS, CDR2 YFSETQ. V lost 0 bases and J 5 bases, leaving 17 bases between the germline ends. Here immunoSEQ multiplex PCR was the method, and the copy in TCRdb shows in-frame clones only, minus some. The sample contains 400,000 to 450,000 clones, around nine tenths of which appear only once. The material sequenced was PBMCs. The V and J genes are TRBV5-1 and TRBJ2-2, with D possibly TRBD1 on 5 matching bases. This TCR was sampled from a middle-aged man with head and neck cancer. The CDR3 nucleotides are TGCGCCAGCAGCTTGGCCTTTATGCAGGGTCTAACCGGGGAGCTGTTTTTT. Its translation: CASSLAFMQGLTGELFF.